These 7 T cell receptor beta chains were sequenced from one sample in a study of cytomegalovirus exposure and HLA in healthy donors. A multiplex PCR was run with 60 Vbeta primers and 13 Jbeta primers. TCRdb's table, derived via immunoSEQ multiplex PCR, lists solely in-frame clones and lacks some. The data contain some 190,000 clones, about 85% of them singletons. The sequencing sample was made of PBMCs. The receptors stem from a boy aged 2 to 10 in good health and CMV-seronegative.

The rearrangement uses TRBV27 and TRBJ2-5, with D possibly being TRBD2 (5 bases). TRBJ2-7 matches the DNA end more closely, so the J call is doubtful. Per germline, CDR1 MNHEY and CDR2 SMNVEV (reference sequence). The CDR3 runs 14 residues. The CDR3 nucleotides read TGTGCCAGCAGTTTGATCGGGAAGCCCTACGAGCAGTACTTC. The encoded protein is CASSLIGKPYEQYF.

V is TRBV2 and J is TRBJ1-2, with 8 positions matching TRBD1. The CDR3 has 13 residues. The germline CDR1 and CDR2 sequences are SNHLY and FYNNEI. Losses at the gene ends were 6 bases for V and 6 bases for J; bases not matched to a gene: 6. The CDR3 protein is CASSAGGSNGYTF. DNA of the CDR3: TGTGCCAGCAGCGCAGGGGGCTCGAATGGCTACACCTTC.

CDR3 nucleotide sequence: TGTGCCAGCAGCTTGGGGGGACAGAGCTCTGGAAACACCATATATTTT. Translating gives CASSLGGQSSGNTIYF. The chain carries TRBV5-4 and TRBJ1-3; 7 bases align to TRBD1. Germline trimming cut 0 bases from V and 0 bases from J; bases unmatched to any gene: 3. Germline-derived CDR1 and CDR2 are SGHNT and YYREEE (reference sequence). The CDR3 has 16 amino acids.

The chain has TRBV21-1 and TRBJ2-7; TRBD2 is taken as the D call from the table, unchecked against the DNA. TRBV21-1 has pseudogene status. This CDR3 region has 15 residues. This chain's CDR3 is CASSKGGHHGYEQYF. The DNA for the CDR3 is TGTGCCAGCAGCAAAGGCGGGCACCATGGTTACGAGCAGTACTTC.

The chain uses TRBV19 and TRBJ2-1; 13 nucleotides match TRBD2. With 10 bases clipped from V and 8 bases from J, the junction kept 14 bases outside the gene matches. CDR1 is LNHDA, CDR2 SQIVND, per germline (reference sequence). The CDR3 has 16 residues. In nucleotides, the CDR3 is TGTGCCACAAGACTAGCGGGAGGAATCGGGTCCGATGAGCAGTTCTTC. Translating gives CATRLAGGIGSDEQFF.

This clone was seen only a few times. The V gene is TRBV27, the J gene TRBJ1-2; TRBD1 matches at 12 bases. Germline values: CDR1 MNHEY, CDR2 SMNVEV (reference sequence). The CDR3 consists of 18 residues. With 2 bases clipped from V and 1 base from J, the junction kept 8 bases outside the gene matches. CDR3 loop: CASSLHKGQGALNYGYTF. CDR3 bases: TGTGCCAGCAGTTTACATAAGGGACAGGGGGCACTTAACTATGGCTACACCTTC.

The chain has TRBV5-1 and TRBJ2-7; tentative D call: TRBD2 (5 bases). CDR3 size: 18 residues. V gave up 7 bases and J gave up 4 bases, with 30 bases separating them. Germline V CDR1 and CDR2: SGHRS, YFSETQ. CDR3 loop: CASEWGNGLRRRGYEQYF. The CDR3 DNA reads TGCGCCAGCGAGTGGGGAAATGGACTTAGGCGCAGAGGTTACGAGCAGTACTTC.